The sequence of this TCR beta chain was determined in a study of Graves' ophthalmopathy and Graves' hyperthyroidism. Study-level information: Before any treatment, peripheral blood was taken at the initial diagnosis.

Transcripts of RNA were the source for amplifying TCR beta CDR3 regions. In the first round, RT-PCR was carried out with HTBI primers, and a multiplex PCR formed the second round. From the multiplex PCR reads, TCRdb called clonotypes with MiXCR, one entry per CDR3 protein. Of 650,000 to 800,000 distinct CDR3 sequences in the sample, over 40% were seen once. Points from the study as a whole: Most thyroid clonotypes expanded beyond 0.001 frequency were also found in blood. The model flagged ophthalmopathy progression at roughly 71% sensitivity and 72% to 80% specificity.

Per the germline V gene, CDR1 is SGHRS and CDR2 is YFSETQ. The CDR3 is 13 residues long. Diagnoses were established from clinical symptoms, serum thyroxine, TRAb, thyroid ultrasound and orbital computed tomography. Only a few counts were recorded for this clonotype. What it binds is not known. One junction end disagrees with the germline gene, perhaps due to a read error. This sequence originates from an adult man with Graves' ophthalmopathy. The gene calls are TRBV5-1 and TRBJ2-5; D remains unclear. The specimen sequenced was peripheral blood. The chain's CDR3 is CATSRGPQETQYF. The DNA for the CDR3 is TGCGCCACCAGCAGAGGACCTCAAGAGACCCAGTACTTC.